The text below deals with one T cell receptor beta chain. Its antigen is unidentified. Repertoires were generated with immunoSEQ multiplex PCR, while TCRdb's copy carries only in-frame clones and drops some. The sample yields under 850,000 clones, around 93% seen once. Trimming at V came to 3 bases and at J to 5 bases, leaving 5 bases not matched to a gene. The length of the CDR3 is 16 residues. The germline gives CDR1 SGHKS, CDR2 YYEKEE (reference sequence). The entry originates in a study of shared clonotypes between healthy human individuals. General observations from the study: The rarefaction results pointed to incomplete sorted-subset sequencing despite large depth. In general, naive subsets displayed greater estimated richness than memory subsets did.

Naivety among CD8 cells was defined by CD45RO negativity and positive CCR7 selection, thereby excluding terminally differentiated effector memory CD45RA+ cells. Among the donors, all were Caucasian adults who lived in Nashville, Tennessee. The rearrangement links TRBV5-5 to TRBJ2-2; 12 nucleotides match TRBD2. The TCR originated in a man between 25 and 39 years old in good health. What was sequenced was naive CD8+ T cells sorted from blood. CDR3 sequence reads: CASSYTGTSGTGELFF. The DNA of the CDR3 is TGTGCCAGCAGCTACACCGGGACTAGCGGGACCGGGGAGCTGTTTTTT.